Listed below are T cell receptor beta chains from one sample, sequenced in a study of regulatory T cells in long-lasting Graves disease. TCRdb passed the multiplex PCR reads through MiXCR, listing each CDR3 protein once. The table lists 350,000 to 500,000 distinct CDR3 sequences, around 13% of them singletons. The same specimen was also included in a second study, on T cells in Graves' hyperthyroidism and ophthalmopathy.

The specimen comprised peripheral blood mononuclear cells (PBMCs), sampled at new diagnosis, from a patient treated with antithyroid drugs. These receptors were collected from a woman between 50 and 59 years old with Graves disease. CDR3s include the opening cysteine and the closing phenylalanine or tryptophan. A D gene is named only where the DNA matches it firmly. Clone size is shown for a subset of rows, as once, few, many or a class of expanded clone.

J	D	size	V	DNA	CDR3
TRBJ2-7	NA	many	TRBV2	TGTGCCAGCCGTACCACCTCAGAGCAGTACTTC	CASRTTSEQYF
TRBJ2-5	TRBD1	many	TRBV18	TGTGCCAGCAGCCCGGGACAGCAAGAGACCCAGTACTTC	CASSPGQQETQYF
TRBJ2-5	TRBD1	many	TRBV6-2/TRBV6-3	TGTGCCAGCAGTTACTCCTTGGGACAGGGTCTATCAGAGACCCAGTACTTC	CASSYSLGQGLSETQYF
TRBJ1-2	NA	many	TRBV28	TGTGCCAGCAGTTTGGGGCGCACTGAATATGGCTACACCTTC	CASSLGRTEYGYTF
TRBJ2-5	TRBD2	many	TRBV7-9	TGTGCCAGCAGCCTATGGGGGACTAGCGGAACCCAAGAGACCCAGTACTTC	CASSLWGTSGTQETQYF
TRBJ1-2	NA	many	TRBV12-3/TRBV12-4	TGTGCCAGCAGTTTTAGGGGCCACGAGGGCTACACCTTC	CASSFRGHEGYTF
TRBJ2-7	NA	many	TRBV7-3	TGTGCCAGCAGCTCCCCCGGGGGCGAGCAGTACTTC	CASSSPGGEQYF
TRBJ1-2	TRBD1	many	TRBV28	TGTGCCAGCAGTTTGGCATCGGGACAGCCGTATGGCTACACCTTC	CASSLASGQPYGYTF
TRBJ2-7	TRBD2	many	TRBV7-9	TGTGCCAGCAGCTCTCCCCGGGAGGCTGCCTACGAGCAGTACTTC	CASSSPREAAYEQYF
TRBJ1-4	NA	NA	TRBV6-1	TGTGCCAGCAGTGCGTTCTGGGGGGCCGGTGAAAAACTGTTTTTT	CASSAFWGAGEKLFF
TRBJ2-7	TRBD1	few	TRBV6-1	TGTGCCAGCAGTAAACATGGATCGGGACAGGGGAAAATCGAGCAGTACTTC	CASSKHGSGQGKIEQYF
TRBJ2-1	TRBD2	few	TRBV3-1	TGTGCCAGCAGCCAGGAGGGACTAGCGGGAGTCCACAATGAGCAGTTCTTC	CASSQEGLAGVHNEQFF
TRBJ2-4	NA	NA	TRBV15	TGTGCCACCAGTGGACACGGCAGCGTAGGCAGCGAAATGCTAGCCAAAAACATTCAGTACTTC	CATSGHGSVGSEMLAKNIQYF
TRBJ2-2	NA	many	TRBV28	TGTGCCAGCAGCACCGTCTCAGGGTTGGACACCGGGGAGCTGTTTTTT	CASSTVSGLDTGELFF
TRBJ2-7	NA	many	TRBV20-1	TGCAGTGCTACGACCCGCCGCGGCGGCTACGAGCAGTACTTC	CSATTRRGGYEQYF
TRBJ1-1	TRBD1	many	TRBV11-2	TGTGCCAGCGGGAGGGGGCGGACTGAAGCTTTCTTT	CASGRGRTEAFF